This T cell receptor beta chain was recorded in a study of radiotherapy plus CTLA-4 blockade in lung cancer. Study conclusions and caveats: Some TCR clones had been derived from tumors. These clones expanded in peripheral blood after radiotherapy plus ipilimumab.

As to this clone: Its antigen is as yet unknown.

Deletions cut 0 bases from V and 2 bases from J, with 11 bases between. CDR1 and CDR2 (germline): GTSNPN, SVGIG (reference sequence). The CDR3 runs 14 residues. Data came from immunoSEQ multiplex PCR; TCRdb stores just in-frame clones and leaves some out. The sample yields 80,000 or so clones, 70% to 85% seen once. The receptor was isolated from a human donor with non-small cell lung cancer who had stable disease on radiotherapy plus ipilimumab. The sequencing here drew on peripheral blood, taken from a patient treated with radiotherapy plus ipilimumab. This sequence joins TRBV30 and TRBJ2-7; D remains unclear. CDR3 amino acids: CAWSVPPRAYEQYF. The DNA for the CDR3 is TGTGCCTGGAGTGTACCCCCCCGGGCCTACGAGCAGTACTTC.